This T cell receptor (beta chain) originates from a study of T cell responses to AZD1222 COVID-19 vaccine. Study findings and constraints: Regions left unmutated in variants are reportedly the target of nearly half of spike-specific TCRs.

The method was immunoSEQ multiplex PCR; TCRdb's version includes in-frame clones alone and lacks a portion of them. This table has some 120,000 clones, over 85% appearing once. Details on this clone: Antigen: not known.

Germline CDR1 SGHTA, CDR2 FQGNSA. Trimming stripped 3 bases from V and 3 bases from J, with 11 bases between. The CDR3 contains 14 residues. The V call is TRBV7-2, the J call TRBJ1-1; TRBD1 is a possible D gene (6 bases). This receptor was identified in an adult in good health. Sequenced here: peripheral blood, sampled on day 0 of AZD1222 vaccination. The CDR3: CASSFRGDDTEAFF. CDR3 DNA: TGTGCCAGCAGCTTTAGGGGGGACGACACTGAAGCTTTCTTT.